These T cell receptor beta chains were read from a single sample in a study of cytomegalovirus exposure and HLA in healthy donors. TCRdb's table, derived via immunoSEQ multiplex PCR, lists solely in-frame clones and lacks some. The data contain some 200,000 clones, around four fifths of them singletons. Sequenced material: PBMCs. The receptors here all came from a middle-aged woman in good health and CMV-seronegative. Both conserved end residues are trimmed from each CDR3.

j_call,v_call,cdr3_length,cdr3_aa
TRBJ1-1,TRBV6-6,11,ASSAQGDTEAF
TRBJ1-1,TRBV19,10,ASSEGATEAF
TRBJ2-1,TRBV4-1,13,ASSQLLAGEDEQF
TRBJ1-1,TRBV5-1,12,ASSLVAGDTEAF
NA,TRBV6-5,14,ASSYFRGGGAYEQY
TRBJ1-5,TRBV5-8,12,ASSPRQGNQPQH
TRBJ2-7,TRBV25-1,16,ASSGIKERLAGNYEQY
TRBJ1-2,TRBV2,17,ASSEPLRTGDRQRDGYT
TRBJ1-1,TRBV5-1,12,ASSSQGSSTEAF
TRBJ2-3,TRBV13,11,ASRAVGTDTQY
TRBJ2-1,TRBV4-1,12,ASSQALTSGEQF
TRBJ1-2,TRBV6-5,13,ASSYLGRVDYGYT
TRBJ2-2,TRBV30,14,ACPRTSGGAGGELF
TRBJ2-2,TRBV18,11,ASSRGVTGELF
TRBJ2-3,TRBV5-1,14,ASSLDFSAGADTQY
TRBJ2-7,TRBV5-4,14,ASSLEIGTSGGPQY
TRBJ2-3,TRBV11-3,12,ASSPPGEGDTQY
TRBJ2-3,TRBV11-2,13,ASSLDRAPVNTQY
TRBJ2-5,TRBV7-2,13,ASSLFLHGGETQY
TRBJ1-1,TRBV7-3,11,ASSLAAGTEAF
TRBJ1-1,TRBV7-3,12,ASSLQGDTDEAF
TRBJ1-2,TRBV29-1,10,SVADRTDGYT
TRBJ1-1,TRBV9,12,ASSSGWMVTEAF
TRBJ1-1,TRBV6-5,10,ASSREGAEAF